This T cell receptor (beta chain) was documented in a study of shared clonotypes between healthy human individuals. Study-level results: Against clonotypes common to all four donors, non-shared ones had lower generation probabilities. It was the few donors that limited the genetic and exposure-history diversity represented.

Turning to this clone: The target antigen is unknown.

Samples underwent the assay at deep level. This table comes from immunoSEQ multiplex PCR, and its TCRdb copy is limited to in-frame clones, with some not included. The repertoire has 1.6 million or so clones, 98% of them found once; the top ten carry about 0.35%. Sequenced input: naive CD4+ T cells sorted from blood. Subset reported: CD45RA+ positively selected. The receptor's source is a man aged 25 to 40 in good health.

The DNA of the CDR3 is TGTGCCAGCAGCGTAGATATCCTCGGCGCCGGGGAGCTGTTTTTT. This translates into CASSVDILGAGELFF. V is TRBV9 and J is TRBJ2-2; D is unresolved. The CDR3 length is 15 residues. V was trimmed by 0 bases and J by 6 bases, leaving 12 bases between them. Looked up from germline, CDR1 is SGDLS and CDR2 is YYNGEE.